Below are 26 T cell receptor beta chains sequenced from a single sample in a study of blood T cells in healthy people across ages. PCR was performed a second time for roughly 6 to 12 cycles using a sample-barcoded 5' primer and a J-beta primer mix. TCRdb recomputed calls from the 5' RACE reads with MiXCR, one row per CDR3 protein. The sample consists of some 1.5 million distinct CDR3 sequences, roughly 30% of them appearing once. The specimen was blood. All receptors derive from a woman in her twenties or thirties in good health.

The chain carries TRBV6-6 and TRBJ2-1, with 7 positions matching TRBD2. V lost 5 bases, J lost 7 bases, and 5 bases stayed unmatched. The germline gives CDR1 MNHNY, CDR2 SVGAGI (reference sequence). This CDR3 spans 13 amino acids. The CDR3 DNA sequence: TGTGCCAGCAGTCCTACAGCGGGGAATGAGCAGTTCTTC. Translated: CASSPTAGNEQFF.

The rearrangement links TRBV7-2 to TRBJ2-4; D uncertain. The CDR3 spans 11 residues. Germline CDR1 reads SGHTA; CDR2 reads FQGNSA. V was cut by 2 bases and J by 15 bases, with 11 bases left in between. CDR3 nucleotides: TGTGCCAGCAGCTTATCGGTGTTTCTGTACTTC. It codes for CASSLSVFLYF.

This rearrangement joins TRBV7-2 to TRBJ1-3; D might be TRBD1 (5 bases). The germline V gene encodes CDR1 SGHTA and CDR2 FQGNSA. This CDR3 is built from 13 residues. Between the trimmed V and J ends, which lost 2 bases and 7 bases, there was a span of 9 bases. This CDR3 reads CASSLSYRNTIYF. The CDR3, as DNA: TGTGCCAGCAGCTTAAGTTACAGGAACACCATATATTTT.

This clonotype was detected many times. The chain combines TRBV12-3 or TRBV12-4 with TRBJ2-7; 7 bases map to TRBD1. Trimming cost V 5 bases and J 7 bases; bases outside gene matches: 8. The CDR3 covers 13 residues. The CDR3 bases are TGTGCCAGCAGTCCGAACAGGGGTTGGGAGCAGTACTTC. It codes for CASSPNRGWEQYF.

This clonotype turned up a few times. The V call is TRBV29-1, the J call TRBJ1-5; 8 positions agree with TRBD1. The CDR3 runs to 15 residues. Germline CDR1 and CDR2: SQVTM and ANQGSEA. Here the CDR3 DNA reads TGCAGAGGGAGGTGGTCAGGGGGCGTTCAGCAGCCCCAGCATTTT. Its translation is CRGRWSGGVQQPQHF.

The chain's CDR3 is CATSRVGTGAVEKLFF. The CDR3 nucleotides are TGTGCCACCAGCAGAGTAGGAACAGGGGCAGTGGAAAAACTGTTTTTT. J is TRBJ1-4 and V is TRBV15; 7 bases map to TRBD1. The CDR3 covers 16 residues. Germline CDR1 reads LNHNV; CDR2 reads YYDKDF (reference sequence). V gave up 1 base and J gave up 8 bases; unmatched junction bases: 10.

This clonotype has ten or more counts. The rearrangement uses TRBV15 and TRBJ2-7, with 7 bases lining up with TRBD1. V was pared by 5 bases and J by 4 bases, with 8 bases of the junction left unmatched. Germline CDR1 LNHNV, CDR2 YYDKDF (reference sequence). This CDR3 has 14 residues. The CDR3 sequence is CATSDKTGLYEQYF. The DNA for the CDR3 is TGTGCCACCAGCGACAAGACAGGGTTGTACGAGCAGTACTTC. Filled out from reference TRBV15 and TRBJ2-7, the complete variable domain reads DAMVIQNPRYQVTQFGKPVTLSCSQTLNHNVMYWYQQKSSQAPKLLFHYYDKDFNNEADTPDNFQSRRPNTSFCFLDIRSPGLGDTAMYLCATSDKTGLYEQYFGPGTRLTVT.

The V call is TRBV6-6, the J call TRBJ2-1, with D maybe TRBD1 (5 bases). The CDR3 spans 12 residues. The germline gives CDR1 MNHNY, CDR2 SVGAGI (reference sequence). Trimming removed 8 bases from V and 7 bases from J, with 12 bases in between. The CDR3 nucleotides read TGTGCCAGCTGGGGCTACTCGAATGAGCAGTTCTTC. This gives the protein CASWGYSNEQFF.

This clonotype occurred many times. V and J are TRBV6-4 and TRBJ2-7, with 10 bases aligning to TRBD2. Per the germline V gene, CDR1 is MRHNA and CDR2 is SNTAGT. CDR3 length: 16 residues. J lost 3 bases, V lost 3 bases, and 8 bases had no gene match. CDR3 DNA sequence: TGTGCCAGCAGTGATTCCGCTAGCGGGGGTCGCTACGAGCAGTACTTC. Translated, it gives CASSDSASGGRYEQYF.

In this sample, this clonotype turned up a few times. V gene TRBV12-3 or TRBV12-4 combines with J gene TRBJ1-2; 7 bases fit TRBD1. The J segment lost 4 bases and the V segment lost 6 bases, leaving 8 bases of the junction unmatched. This CDR3 spans 14 amino acids. CDR3 DNA sequence: TGTGCCAGCAGCGTACGGGACAGAGTCTATGGCTACACCTTC. This sequence encodes CASSVRDRVYGYTF.

This chain links TRBV24-1 with TRBJ2-5, with 9 bases lining up with TRBD1. Per germline, CDR1 KGHDR and CDR2 SFDVKD. The length of the CDR3 is 15 residues. The V and J ends lost 2 bases and 11 bases, in that order; junction bases with no gene match: 11. CDR3 DNA sequence: TGTGCCACCAGTGATTCCGGGGACAGGGTTAATGAGCAGTACTTC. Translation: CATSDSGDRVNEQYF.

The table lists this clonotype with a count of one. The J gene is TRBJ2-1, the V gene TRBV9; tentative D call: TRBD2 (6 bases). The CDR3 has 13 residues. The germline CDR1 and CDR2 sequences are SGDLS and YYNGEE. V lost 0 bases, J lost 13 bases, and 14 bases lay in between. The CDR3 DNA reads TGTGCCAGCAGCGTAGGGGGGGAAGCGGCCCAGTTCTTC. Encoded protein: CASSVGGEAAQFF. The full variable domain, in which reference TRBV9 and TRBJ2-1 provide the parts outside the CDR3, is DSGVTQTPKHLITATGQRVTLRCSPRSGDLSVYWYQQSLDQGLQFLIQYYNGEERAKGNILERFSAQQFPDLHSELNLSSLELGDSALYFCASSVGGEAAQFFGPGTRLTVL.

The J gene is TRBJ2-7, the V gene TRBV5-1, with D possibly called TRBD1 or TRBD2 (5 bases each). Germline V CDR1 and CDR2: SGHRS, YFSETQ. The V and J ends lost 3 bases and 2 bases respectively, with 12 bases between them. The CDR3 sequence is 14 residues long. The chain's CDR3 is CASSSGRSAYEQYF. DNA of the CDR3: TGCGCCAGCAGCTCGGGACGAAGCGCCTACGAGCAGTACTTC.

The V call is TRBV11-2, the J call TRBJ2-1, with TRBD2 identical over 15 bases. Germline V gene lookup returns CDR1 SGHAT and CDR2 FQNNGV. J gave up 13 bases and V 5 bases, and 9 bases lay outside the gene matches. This CDR3 spans 15 amino acids. This CDR3 is CASSLGLAGGRGQFF. The CDR3 DNA is TGTGCCAGCAGCCTAGGACTAGCGGGGGGGCGGGGACAGTTCTTC.

This chain links TRBV12-3 or TRBV12-4 with TRBJ2-1; tentative D call: TRBD1 (6 bases). Trimming stripped 4 bases from V and 6 bases from J, with 16 bases between. CDR3 length: 15 amino acids. CDR3 protein: CASSYRVTISNEQFF. The CDR3 nucleotides are TGTGCCAGCAGTTACAGGGTCACGATCAGCAATGAGCAGTTCTTC.

This CDR3 is CASGRTKGVPEKLFF. CDR3 in DNA: TGTGCCTCGGGACGGACTAAGGGGGTTCCTGAAAAACTGTTTTTT. The chain combines TRBV30 with TRBJ1-4; the D gene is possibly TRBD1 (6 bases). Germline V gene data show CDR1 as GTSNPN and CDR2 as SVGIG (reference sequence). This CDR3 comprises 15 residues. Trimming removed 7 bases from V and 7 bases from J, with 22 bases in between.

The J gene is TRBJ2-3, the V gene TRBV20-1; 10 nucleotides align to TRBD2. This CDR3 spans 14 amino acids. Per germline, CDR1 DFQATT and CDR2 SNEGSKA (reference sequence). Unmatched junction bases numbered 4, after V lost 5 bases and J lost 2 bases. CDR3 protein: CSAPLAGVTDTQYF. As DNA, the CDR3 is TGCAGTGCTCCCCTAGCGGGGGTCACAGATACGCAGTATTTT.

This clonotype was detected ten times or more. The chain employs TRBV7-9 and TRBJ2-1, with 10 bases fitting TRBD2. The CDR3 contains 15 residues. After removal of 5 bases from V and 4 bases from J, the junction contained 5 bases not matched to a gene. Germline V gives CDR1 SEHNR, CDR2 FQNEAQ (reference sequence). The chain's CDR3 is CASSPSGRGYNEQFF. DNA of the CDR3: TGTGCCAGCAGCCCTAGCGGGAGAGGATACAATGAGCAGTTCTTC.

The rearrangement links TRBV18 to TRBJ2-1; 8 nucleotides align to TRBD2. This CDR3 spans 17 amino acids. The germline V gene has CDR1 KGHSH and CDR2 LQKENI. J was trimmed by 9 bases and V by 6 bases; bases with no gene match: 19. The CDR3 DNA reads TGTGCCAGCTCTCCCCCGGGCCTTGCGGGAGGACGTAGTGAGCAGTTCTTC. Its protein is CASSPPGLAGGRSEQFF.

This clonotype was counted many times. The genes are TRBV20-1 and TRBJ1-5; 7 bases match TRBD1. This CDR3 spans 15 amino acids. The J segment lost 3 bases and the V segment lost 3 bases, leaving 8 bases of the junction unmatched. Germline CDR1 reads DFQATT; CDR2 reads SNEGSKA (reference sequence). In nucleotides, the CDR3 is TGCAGTGCTAGCGGGCCAGGGGGTGTCAATCAGCCCCAGCATTTT. Amino acids: CSASGPGGVNQPQHF.

This clonotype has more than one count but fewer than ten. The chain's CDR3 is CASSLRRTDTDTQYF. CDR3 sequence (DNA): TGCGCCAGCAGCTTACGACGGACTGACACAGATACGCAGTATTTT. The V and J genes are TRBV5-1 and TRBJ2-3; the D gene is possibly TRBD2 (5 bases). V lost 2 bases to trimming and J lost 2 bases, with 12 bases between them. CDR3 length equals 15 residues. CDR1 is SGHRS, CDR2 YFSETQ, per germline.

This chain links TRBV6-2 or TRBV6-3 with TRBJ1-1, with unresolved D. The length of the CDR3 is 13 residues. Looked up from germline, CDR1 is MNHEY and CDR2 is SVGEGT. Trimming stripped 7 bases from V and 5 bases from J, with 14 bases between. CDR3 bases: TGTGCCAGCATCTCCTCAGGCGCTACTGAAGCTTTCTTT. Protein: CASISSGATEAFF.

This chain joins TRBV6-2 or TRBV6-3 and TRBJ2-1; 8 nucleotides match TRBD2. Trimming removed 0 bases from V and 6 bases from J; junction bases left unmatched: 4. Germline CDR1 and CDR2: MNHEY and SVGEGT. The CDR3 is made up of 15 amino acids. The CDR3 spells CASSYSSGKSNEQFF. The CDR3 nucleotides are TGTGCCAGCAGTTACTCTAGCGGGAAATCCAATGAGCAGTTCTTC.

This clonotype appeared a few times. The rearrangement joins TRBV6-6 to TRBJ2-5, with 12 bases matching TRBD1. The germline V gene encodes CDR1 MNHNY and CDR2 SVGAGI (reference sequence). The ends lost 5 bases at V and 7 bases at J; junction bases unmatched: 8. This CDR3 spans 15 amino acids. CDR3 sequence (DNA): TGTGCCAGCAGTAACCGGGACAGGGGGCGGGGGACCCAGTACTTC. It translates to CASSNRDRGRGTQYF.

This clonotype was picked up many times. This chain uses TRBV12-3 or TRBV12-4 with TRBJ2-7, with TRBD2 as a possible D gene (5 bases). CDR3 size: 14 residues. V was shortened by 3 bases and J by 2 bases, with 11 bases between the two germline ends. Here the CDR3 reads CASSFVGSAYEQYF. CDR3 DNA: TGTGCCAGCAGTTTCGTAGGGAGCGCCTACGAGCAGTACTTC.

This clonotype was found a few times. The chain couples TRBV29-1 to TRBJ1-2; D perhaps matches TRBD1 (5 bases). Trimming shortened V by 3 bases and J by 0 bases, and 11 bases separated the two germline ends. There are 14 residues in the CDR3. The germline V gene encodes CDR1 SQVTM and CDR2 ANQGSEA. CDR3 coding DNA: TGCAGCGTTGATTCGGCAGGGACTAACTATGGCTACACCTTC. Protein sequence: CSVDSAGTNYGYTF. Combining the CDR3 with reference TRBV29-1 and TRBJ1-2 gives the whole variable domain SAVISQKPSRDICQRGTSLTIQCQVDSQVTMMFWYRQQPGQSLTLIATANQGSEATYESGFVIDKFPISRPNLTFSTLTVSNMSPEDSSIYLCSVDSAGTNYGYTFGSGTRLTVV.